Listed below are T cell receptor beta chains from one sample, sequenced in a study of cytomegalovirus exposure and HLA in healthy donors. The data were produced by immunoSEQ multiplex PCR, yet TCRdb's version contains in-frame clones alone and is incomplete. Among more than 120,000 clones listed, approximately 83% were seen once. Sequenced input: PBMCs. The receptors come from a male donor in good health and CMV-seronegative. The CDR3 runs from the conserved cysteine through the conserved F or W. The D gene is left open where the match is weak. Clone size is given for some rows only: seen once, a few or many times, or a class if the clone is expanded.

j_call cdr3_length v_call clone_size d_call cdr3_aa cdr3_nt
TRBJ2-1 13 TRBV10-1 - - CASSESESYEQFF TGCGCCAGCAGTGAGAGCGAGTCGTATGAGCAGTTCTTC
TRBJ2-1 15 TRBV7-9 once - CASTDTLGGYNEQFF TGTGCCAGCACTGACACTCTTGGAGGTTACAATGAGCAGTTCTTC
TRBJ1-2 14 TRBV29-1 - - CSADRVRENYGYTF TGCAGCGCTGACCGAGTGAGGGAGAACTATGGCTACACCTTC
TRBJ2-1 19 TRBV11-3 - TRBD2 CASSLGEGWGGRAIDEQFF TGTGCCAGCAGCTTAGGGGAAGGTTGGGGCGGGAGGGCGATAGATGAGCAGTTCTTC
TRBJ1-2 15 TRBV11-2 - - CASSLAGLGDYGYTF TGTGCCAGCAGCTTAGCGGGCCTGGGAGACTATGGCTACACCTTC
TRBJ1-1 13 TRBV28 few TRBD1 CASSFRTGGPAFF TGTGCCAGCAGTTTCCGGACAGGGGGGCCGGCTTTCTTT
TRBJ2-7 15 TRBV13 - - CASSLGLPPTYEQYF TGTGCCAGCAGCTTAGGACTCCCTCCGACCTACGAGCAGTACTTC
TRBJ1-5 18 TRBV18 - TRBD1 CASSSRQGDEYSNQPQHF TGTGCCAGCTCATCCCGACAGGGGGATGAATATAGCAATCAGCCCCAGCATTTT
TRBJ2-7 13 TRBV6-6 few - CASSYGGMYEQYF TGTGCCAGCAGTTACGGCGGAATGTACGAGCAGTACTTC
TRBJ2-7 13 TRBV7-3 - - CASSYDTSYEQYF TGTGCCAGCAGCTATGACACCTCCTACGAGCAGTACTTC
TRBJ2-2 14 TRBV5-6 - TRBD2 CASSADGGVGELFF TGTGCCAGCAGCGCAGATGGGGGGGTCGGGGAGCTGTTTTTT
TRBJ2-7 13 TRBV30 - TRBD1 CACDRGQRDEQYF TGTGCCTGCGACAGGGGGCAGAGGGACGAGCAGTACTTC
TRBJ1-5 13 TRBV18 few - CASSVSRDQPQHF TGTGCCAGCTCAGTTTCGAGGGATCAGCCCCAGCATTTT
TRBJ1-1 13 TRBV4-3 many - CASSGGSNTEAFF TGCGCCAGCAGCGGGGGGTCGAACACTGAAGCTTTCTTT
TRBJ1-5 10 TRBV19 - - CASGDLPQHF TGTGCCAGCGGAGATCTGCCCCAGCATTTT
TRBJ2-1 19 TRBV4-3 - TRBD2 CAKPRPGVAGVSTYNEQFF TGCGCCAAACCAAGACCCGGGGTAGCGGGAGTCTCTACCTACAATGAGCAGTTCTTC
TRBJ1-2 12 TRBV5-4 - TRBD1 CASSRTGGGYTF TGTGCCAGCAGCCGAACAGGGGGCGGCTACACCTTC
TRBJ2-1 14 TRBV7-2 - - CASSPYRVGDEQFF TGTGCCAGCAGCCCCTACAGGGTTGGCGATGAGCAGTTCTTC
TRBJ2-2 12 TRBV7-3 - - CASSLNLRELFF TGTGCCAGCAGCTTAAATCTTCGGGAGCTGTTTTTT
TRBJ1-5 16 TRBV28 once TRBD1 CASGRDSQYSNQPQHF TGTGCCAGCGGTCGGGACAGTCAATATAGCAATCAGCCCCAGCATTTT
TRBJ1-5 15 TRBV6-1 - TRBD1 CASNRGRSSNQPQHF TGTGCCAGCAACAGGGGCCGCTCCAGCAATCAGCCCCAGCATTTT
TRBJ2-1 19 TRBV7-9 - TRBD2 CASSGTLGSGTTKFNEQFF TGTGCCAGCAGCGGGACCCTGGGTAGCGGGACTACAAAGTTCAATGAGCAGTTCTTC
TRBJ2-1 14 TRBV4-3 - TRBD2 CASSLGLGIAEQFF TGCGCCAGCAGCCTAGGACTAGGAATAGCTGAGCAGTTCTTC
TRBJ2-7 17 TRBV7-8 - TRBD1 CASSSHTDRGRAYEQYF TGTGCCAGCAGCTCTCACACAGACAGGGGGCGCGCCTACGAGCAGTACTTC
TRBJ2-3 14 TRBV6-6 - - CASSYGHSTDTQYF TGTGCCAGCAGTTATGGGCATTCCACAGATACGCAGTATTTT
TRBJ1-6 12 TRBV19 - - CAAGPKGSPLHF TGTGCCGCCGGGCCTAAGGGGTCACCCCTCCACTTT
TRBJ1-1 12 TRBV2 few - CASTWGNTEAFF TGTGCCAGTACTTGGGGCAACACTGAAGCTTTCTTT
TRBJ2-2 16 TRBV9 - - CASSVSGLANTGELFF TGTGCCAGCAGCGTTTCGGGACTTGCTAACACCGGGGAGCTGTTTTTT
TRBJ1-2 13 TRBV11-2 - - CATVPETGYGYTF TGTGCCACCGTCCCAGAGACAGGCTATGGCTACACCTTC
TRBJ2-5 12 TRBV19 once - CASRDYQETQYF TGTGCCAGCCGGGACTACCAAGAGACCCAGTACTTC
TRBJ2-5 12 TRBV7-6 - - CASSLRRETQYF TGTGCCAGCAGCTTAAGGCGGGAGACCCAGTACTTC
TRBJ2-3 20 TRBV12-2 - - CASRLVPIDHRGGRPDTQYF TGTGCAAGTCGCTTAGTCCCCATTGACCACAGAGGGGGCCGACCAGATACGCAGTATTTT
TRBJ2-1 20 TRBV7-3 - - CASSFWQKNKNPVQYNEQFF TGTGCCAGCAGCTTCTGGCAGAAAAATAAAAACCCCGTACAATACAATGAGCAGTTCTTC
TRBJ1-1 14 TRBV9 - - CASSVVGGNTEAFF TGTGCCAGCAGCGTAGTTGGAGGGAACACTGAAGCTTTCTTT
TRBJ2-5 15 TRBV10-3 - TRBD2 CAISGTSGGQETQYF TGTGCCATCAGCGGGACTAGCGGGGGTCAAGAGACCCAGTACTTC
TRBJ2-1 17 TRBV9 - - CASSVGIQGSSYNEQFF TGTGCCAGCAGCGTAGGAATACAGGGAAGCTCCTACAATGAGCAGTTCTTC
TRBJ2-2 16 TRBV23-1 - TRBD2 CASTASGRLNTGELFF TGCGCCAGCACCGCTAGCGGGAGGCTAAACACCGGGGAGCTGTTTTTT
TRBJ1-1 12 TRBV28 - - CASSLPGTEAFF TGTGCCAGCAGTTTGCCAGGTACTGAAGCTTTCTTT
TRBJ1-3 16 TRBV5-1 - TRBD1 CASSWTGPFSGNTIYF TGCGCCAGCAGCTGGACAGGGCCCTTCTCTGGAAACACCATATATTTT
TRBJ1-1 13 TRBV5-6 few TRBD1 CASSLVTGGEAFF TGTGCCAGCAGCTTGGTCACAGGGGGTGAAGCTTTCTTT
TRBJ2-7 14 TRBV6-5 - TRBD1 CASSYSWDRTEQYF TGTGCCAGCAGTTACTCGTGGGACAGGACCGAGCAGTACTTC
TRBJ1-1 15 TRBV5-1 few TRBD1 CASSSWTGQDTEAFF TGCGCCAGCAGCTCCTGGACAGGGCAGGACACTGAAGCTTTCTTT
TRBJ2-1 14 TRBV6-5 - - CASKDSEDYNEQFF TGTGCCAGCAAGGACAGCGAAGACTACAATGAGCAGTTCTTC
TRBJ2-5 14 TRBV2 - - CASSRLQSGETQYF TGTGCCAGCAGTCGGCTCCAAAGCGGAGAGACCCAGTACTTC
TRBJ2-7 15 TRBV6-5 - TRBD1 CASSYRTGVSYEQYF TGTGCCAGCAGTTATCGGACAGGGGTCTCCTACGAGCAGTACTTC
TRBJ2-1 18 TRBV12-5 - TRBD2 CASGHAPLHSGRANEQFF TGTGCTAGTGGTCACGCCCCCCTACATAGCGGGAGGGCCAATGAGCAGTTCTTC
TRBJ2-3 16 TRBV4-3 - TRBD2 CASSQTSGSFSDTQYF TGCGCCAGCAGCCAGACTAGCGGCTCTTTTTCAGATACGCAGTATTTT
TRBJ2-3 17 TRBV27 - TRBD2 CASSSTWTSGTADTQYF TGTGCCAGCAGTTCGACCTGGACTAGCGGGACTGCAGATACGCAGTATTTT
TRBJ2-3 15 TRBV11-1 - - CASSTGTRYTDTQYF TGTGCCAGCAGCACCGGGACACGATACACAGATACGCAGTATTTT